The 27 T cell receptor beta chains presented below share a single source sample, sequenced in a study of T cells in lung cancer brain metastases. Sequencing was performed with immunoSEQ multiplex PCR; in TCRdb, only in-frame clones are kept and a portion is missing. The sample yields a few thousand clones, over 80% seen once. The sequencing sample was made of tumor tissue from the primary lung tumor. The source is a woman aged 30 to 39 with non-small cell lung cancer.

This chain connects TRBV9 to TRBJ2-3; D is ambiguous. With 3 bases removed from V and 1 base from J, the gap between germline ends came to 9 bases. The CDR3 is made up of 14 amino acids. Germline values: CDR1 SGDLS, CDR2 YYNGEE. CDR3 DNA: TGTGCCAGCAGCGCCTACATAGGCACAGATACGCAGTATTTT. Its translation: CASSAYIGTDTQYF.

This clone came up once. CDR3 nucleotides: TGTGCCAGCTCACCAAACCCTTCTGGGGCCAACGTCCTGACTTTC. The encoded protein is CASSPNPSGANVLTF. The rearrangement links TRBV18 to TRBJ2-6; the D is unclear. The CDR3 runs to 15 residues. Germline V gene data show CDR1 as KGHSH and CDR2 as LQKENI. The germline V and J ends were trimmed by 2 bases and 1 base, with 6 bases remaining between them.

This clone is a singleton in its sample. The chain has TRBV12-5 and TRBJ2-1; D unresolved. This CDR3 is 12 amino acids long. Germline CDR1 is LGHNT and CDR2 is FRNRAP. V was trimmed by 6 bases and J by 10 bases, leaving 13 bases between them. The CDR3 bases are TGTGCTAGTGGACCCCTTGGCGGCGAGCAGTTCTTC. This translates into CASGPLGGEQFF.

The genes are TRBV6-5 and TRBJ2-7; 8 bases are shared with TRBD2. The CDR3 spans 14 residues. CDR1 is MNHEY and CDR2 is SVGAGI in the germline V gene. Trimming took 5 bases from V and 3 from J; bases not matched to a gene: 6. The CDR3 loop reads CASSQTGTSYEQYF. The CDR3 nucleotides read TGTGCCAGCAGTCAAACCGGGACTAGCTACGAGCAGTACTTC.

Comment on this clone: Other DNA sequences in this sample translate to the same CDR3. The chain links TRBV2 to TRBJ2-2; D may be TRBD2 (5 bases). The germline V and J ends were trimmed by 7 bases and 6 bases, with 18 bases remaining between them. CDR1 is SNHLY, CDR2 FYNNEI, per germline. CDR3 length: 15 residues. For the CDR3, the DNA is TGTGCCAGCACCTCAGGAGAACTAGTCCCCGGGGAGCTGTTTTTT. This encodes CASTSGELVPGELFF.

In its sample, this clone was seen a few times. The chain has TRBV9 and TRBJ1-3, with no clear D. The CDR3 totals 12 residues. Germline V gene lookup returns CDR1 SGDLS and CDR2 YYNGEE. V was cut by 3 bases and J by 3 bases, with 4 bases left in between. The CDR3 DNA reads TGTGCCAGCAGCGGCGATGGAAACACCATATATTTT. Encoded protein: CASSGDGNTIYF.

The V and J genes are TRBV9 and TRBJ1-2, with 7 positions matching TRBD1. The J segment lost 7 bases and the V segment lost 0 bases, leaving 9 bases of the junction unmatched. CDR1 and CDR2 (germline): SGDLS, YYNGEE. The CDR3 is 15 amino acids. The CDR3 sequence: CASSVETGTPIGYTF. The CDR3, as DNA: TGTGCCAGCAGCGTAGAGACAGGGACCCCTATTGGCTACACCTTC.

About this clone: A junction boundary mismatches the germline segment, possibly from a read error. This rearrangement joins TRBV19 to TRBJ1-3, with unresolved D. The CDR3 runs 15 residues. Germline-derived CDR1 and CDR2 are LNHDA and SQIVND (reference sequence). As DNA, the CDR3 is TGTGCCAGTACTATATCAGAGACTACCCAGAACGCCATATATTTT. Its protein product is CASTISETTQNAIYF.

As to this clone: Its ends do not fully match the called genes, so a read error is possible. This chain connects TRBV2 to TRBJ2-7; D uncertain. The CDR3 extends over 13 amino acids. Germline assignment: CDR1 SNHLY and CDR2 FYNNEI. The CDR3 coding sequence is TGTGCCAGCGGTGACGGAGCCTACTACGAGCAGTACTTC. The encoded protein is CASGDGAYYEQYF.

J is TRBJ1-1 and V is TRBV30, with TRBD1 as a possible D gene (6 bases). Germline V gene data show CDR1 as GTSNPN and CDR2 as SVGIG (reference sequence). Trimming pared 2 bases from V and 0 bases from J, leaving 13 bases between. The CDR3 is 15 residues long. CDR3 bases: TGTGCCTGGAGTCTTATTACAGGGCTGAACACTGAAGCTTTCTTT. This translates into CAWSLITGLNTEAFF.

Only one count was recorded for this clone. The chain is built from TRBV11-3 and TRBJ2-7; 9 nucleotides agree with TRBD1. The CDR3 length is 15 residues. With V trimmed by 5 bases and J by 5 bases, 10 bases remained unmatched. CDR1 is SGHNT and CDR2 is YENEEA in the germline V gene. The CDR3 sequence is CASSGNRGLRDEQYF. Written as DNA, the CDR3 is TGTGCCAGCAGCGGAAACAGGGGGCTAAGGGACGAGCAGTACTTC.

The chain carries TRBV6-5 and TRBJ2-7; D gene ambiguous. Germline V gene data show CDR1 as MNHEY and CDR2 as SVGAGI. V was clipped by 8 bases and J by 4 bases, with 18 bases between them. The CDR3 has 14 amino acids. CDR3 in amino acids: CASGKAEVRYEQYF. CDR3 nucleotides: TGTGCCAGCGGGAAAGCTGAGGTACGGTACGAGCAGTACTTC.

The chain joins TRBV19 to TRBJ2-7, with TRBD1 identical over 12 bases. The germline gives CDR1 LNHDA, CDR2 SQIVND (reference sequence). V was clipped by 6 bases and J by 6 bases; unmatched bases: 9. The CDR3 has 15 amino acids. Here the CDR3 DNA reads TGTGCCAGTAGCCCCACGGGACAGGGGGCGTCCGAGCAGTACTTC. Protein sequence: CASSPTGQGASEQYF.

This chain connects TRBV4-3 to TRBJ1-4; no clear D gene. V lost 0 bases and J lost 9, with 8 bases in between. Germline V gene data show CDR1 as LGHNA and CDR2 as YSLEER. CDR3 length: 13 amino acids. CDR3 residues: CASSQEEGKKLFF. In DNA, the CDR3 is TGCGCCAGCAGCCAAGAGGAGGGAAAAAAACTGTTTTTT.

A single count supports this clone. This rearrangement joins TRBV7-2 to TRBJ2-2; 7 positions match TRBD1. The V and J ends lost 4 bases and 12 bases, in that order; junction bases with no gene match: 14. The CDR3 is made up of 15 amino acids. Germline CDR1 is SGHTA and CDR2 is FQGNSA. CDR3 amino acids: CASSSFGQDPLKLFF. CDR3 sequence (DNA): TGTGCCAGCAGCTCATTCGGACAGGACCCCCTGAAGCTGTTTTTT.

The chain joins TRBV28 to TRBJ2-7; 8 bases align to TRBD1. This CDR3 comprises 12 residues. Per germline, CDR1 MDHEN and CDR2 SYDVKM. The J segment lost 6 bases and the V segment lost 8 bases, leaving 6 bases of the junction unmatched. CDR3 nucleotides: TGTGCCAGCCGAGCGGACAGGGTCGAGCAGTACTTC. It specifies CASRADRVEQYF. The complete variable domain, with remaining parts taken from reference TRBV28 and TRBJ2-7, reads DVKVTQSSRYLVKRTGEKVFLECVQDMDHENMFWYRQDPGLGLRLIYFSYDVKMKEKGDIPEGYSVSREKKERFSLILESASTNQTSMYLCASRADRVEQYFGPGTRLTVT.

The chain links TRBV7-9 to TRBJ1-2; 8 bases agree with TRBD1. Germline V gene data show CDR1 as SEHNR and CDR2 as FQNEAQ (reference sequence). The CDR3 runs to 17 residues. The V and J ends lost 6 bases and 4 bases, in that order; junction bases with no gene match: 16. The CDR3 DNA sequence: TGTGCCAGCAGTCGATTCGGCCAGGGGGCGTCCGTCTATGGCTACACCTTC. Translating it yields CASSRFGQGASVYGYTF.

The chain has TRBV9 and TRBJ2-1; the match to TRBD1 covers 9 bases. From germline, CDR1 is SGDLS and CDR2 YYNGEE. V dropped 4 bases and J dropped 6; count of bases not matched to a gene: 11. CDR3 length equals 16 residues. The CDR3 coding sequence is TGTGCCAGCAGCCATCCCTTCACAGGGGGCATCAATGAGCAGTTCTTC. Translating gives CASSHPFTGGINEQFF.

This clone was picked up one time. This sequence joins TRBV5-6 and TRBJ1-4, with D uncertain. CDR3 length: 15 amino acids. Germline V gene lookup returns CDR1 SGHDT and CDR2 YYEEEE. The germline V and J ends were trimmed by 3 bases and 5 bases, with 14 bases remaining between them. The CDR3: CASSSPAQGNEKLFF. As DNA, the CDR3 is TGTGCCAGCAGCTCCCCGGCTCAAGGGAATGAAAAACTGTTTTTT.

The rearrangement uses TRBV4-1 and TRBJ2-3, with 7 positions matching TRBD2. Germline V gives CDR1 MGHRA, CDR2 YSYEKL. This CDR3 comprises 15 residues. V shed 2 bases and J 0 bases; nucleotides not matched to a gene: 2. CDR3 bases: TGCGCCAGCAGCCAATTTAGCGGGAGCACAGATACGCAGTATTTT. This sequence encodes CASSQFSGSTDTQYF.

The CDR3 nucleotides read TGTGCCAGCAGTTTTGGGGGGCGATTATTCACCGGGGAGCTGTTTTTT. Protein sequence: CASSFGGRLFTGELFF. The V gene is TRBV27, the J gene TRBJ2-2; the D call may be TRBD1 or TRBD2 (6 bases each). Germline CDR1 is MNHEY and CDR2 is SMNVEV (reference sequence). The germline V and J ends were trimmed by 3 bases and 4 bases, with 15 bases remaining between them. The CDR3 has 16 residues.

Concerning this clone itself: The junction and the germline gene differ at one end; a read error may be behind it. The rearrangement uses TRBV13 and TRBJ1-2, with no clear D. Germline-derived CDR1 and CDR2 are PRHDT and FYEKMQ (reference sequence). CDR3 size: 14 residues. DNA of the CDR3: TGTGCCAACAGCTTAGACCTCTTGAGCTATGGCTACACCTTC. It specifies CANSLDLLSYGYTF.

The gene calls are TRBV6-4 and TRBJ2-1; 7 bases fit TRBD1. Germline-derived CDR1 and CDR2 are MRHNA and SNTAGT. This CDR3 contains 13 residues. J was trimmed by 6 bases and V by 6 bases; bases with no gene match: 5. The CDR3 nucleotides are TGTGCCAGCAGCAATAGACAGGGCAATGAGCAGTTCTTC. Encoded protein: CASSNRQGNEQFF.

The J gene is TRBJ2-5, the V gene TRBV7-6; 13 bases match TRBD2. This CDR3 region has 15 residues. Germline-derived CDR1 and CDR2 are SGHVS and FNYEAQ. V shed 4 bases, J shed 4 bases, and the junction held 3 bases outside the gene matches. The CDR3 DNA is TGTGCCAGCAGCTGGACTAGCGGGAGTGGAGAGACCCAGTACTTC. Residues: CASSWTSGSGETQYF.

This clone was detected once. This chain's CDR3 is CASTPFVGGSYGYTF. CDR3 sequence (DNA): TGTGCCAGCACCCCGTTTGTGGGGGGGTCCTATGGCTACACCTTC. The chain links TRBV9 to TRBJ1-2, with D maybe TRBD1 (5 bases). Germline CDR1 SGDLS, CDR2 YYNGEE. Trimming pared 6 bases from V and 4 bases from J, leaving 19 bases between. This CDR3 is 15 amino acids long.

This clone is a singleton in its sample. The V gene is TRBV30, the J gene TRBJ2-5; tentatively, D is TRBD2 (7 bases). V gave up 3 bases and J gave up 0 bases, with 11 bases separating them. Germline V gives CDR1 GTSNPN, CDR2 SVGIG (reference sequence). The CDR3 runs 14 residues. CDR3 coding DNA: TGTGCCTGGAGCGGCGGGGGCCACCAAGAGACCCAGTACTTC. Translation gives CAWSGGGHQETQYF.

This chain joins TRBV12-5 and TRBJ2-1, with D possibly TRBD2 on 6 matching bases. The germline V gene encodes CDR1 LGHNT and CDR2 FRNRAP. Trimming cost V 6 bases and J 0 bases, with 15 bases left between them. The CDR3 is 16 residues long. CDR3 residues: CASGPPGLVSYNEQFF. CDR3 coding DNA: TGTGCTAGTGGCCCCCCGGGACTGGTCTCCTACAATGAGCAGTTCTTC. The full variable domain, its missing parts supplied by reference TRBV12-5 and TRBJ2-1, is DARVTQTPRHKVTEMGQEVTMRCQPILGHNTVFWYRQTMMQGLELLAYFRNRAPLDDSGMPKDRFSAEMPDATLATLKIQPSEPRDSAVYFCASGPPGLVSYNEQFFGPGTRLTVL.